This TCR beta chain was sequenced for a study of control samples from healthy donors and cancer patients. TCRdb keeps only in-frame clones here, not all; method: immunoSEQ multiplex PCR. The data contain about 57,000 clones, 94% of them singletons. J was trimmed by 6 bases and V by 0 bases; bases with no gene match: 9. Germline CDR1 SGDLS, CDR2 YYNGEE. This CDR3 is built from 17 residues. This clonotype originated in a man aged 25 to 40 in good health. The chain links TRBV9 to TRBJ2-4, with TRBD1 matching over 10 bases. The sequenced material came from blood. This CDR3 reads CASSVAGTGESGNIQYF. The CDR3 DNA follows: TGTGCCAGCAGCGTAGCCGGGACAGGGGAGTCAGGAAACATTCAGTACTTC.